This section outlines one TCR beta chain sequence together with its context. Its target is unknown. It was RNA transcripts that yielded the amplified TCR beta CDR3 regions. The HTBI set primed first-round TCR CDR3 RT-PCR. MiXCR, run by TCRdb on the multiplex PCR reads, gives a single entry per CDR3 protein. This sample carries 500,000 to 650,000 distinct CDR3 sequences, nearly 20% of them seen once, and the ten largest clones take roughly 50%. The CDR3 runs 17 residues. V lost 5 bases and J lost 9; bases outside the gene matches: 15. The germline V gene encodes CDR1 SGHVS and CDR2 FQNEAQ. This sample is drawn from a study of T cells in Graves' hyperthyroidism and ophthalmopathy. Notes on the study in general: Appearing also in blood were most of the thyroid clonotypes expanded above 0.001. Ophthalmopathy and stable hyperthyroidism were separated by a 13 V-J model.

The sequencing input was blood. J is TRBJ2-1 and V is TRBV7-8; 11 bases are a match to TRBD2. This clonotype was sampled from a man aged 35 to 55 with Graves' ophthalmopathy. The CDR3 coding sequence is TGTGCCAGCAGCAAGGGGGGCGCCGGGACTAGCGGTGGTGAGCAGTTCTTC. Amino acids: CASSKGGAGTSGGEQFF. The entire variable domain, with the rest obtained from reference TRBV7-8 and TRBJ2-1, is as follows: GAGVSQSPRYKVAKRGQDVALRCDPISGHVSLFWYQQALGQGPEFLTYFQNEAQLDKSGLPSDRFFAERPEGSVSTLKIQRTQQEDSAVYLCASSKGGAGTSGGEQFFGPGTRLTVL.